This T cell receptor beta chain appears in the sequencing data of a study of type 1 and type 2 diabetes patients. Study-wide context: Magnetic bead positive selection isolated CD4+ or CD8+ T cells from PBMCs.

General observations from the study: In CD4+ and CD8+ T cells, type 2 diabetes diversity exceeded type 1. Age and gender were not matched between study groups, possibly biasing interpretation.

For this clonotype: Its target is not known.

Amplification started from genomic DNA. Multiplex PCR with 30 forward and 13 reverse primers amplified the TCR beta CDR3. Each CDR3 protein gets one entry after TCRdb re-called the multiplex PCR reads with MiXCR. The sample has 250,000 or so distinct CDR3 sequences, around 47% seen once. There are 12 residues in the CDR3. CDR1 is SNHLY and CDR2 is FYNNEI in the germline V gene. Deletions cut 1 base from V and 7 bases from J, with 8 bases between. The origin of this receptor is a man between 18 and 29 years old with type 2 diabetes. This chain links TRBV2 with TRBJ2-7; D unresolved. Sequencing was carried out using peripheral blood mononuclear cells (PBMCs). In DNA form, the CDR3 reads TGTGCCAGCAGTGAAGATCTCAATGAGCAGTACTTC. Encoded protein: CASSEDLNEQYF.